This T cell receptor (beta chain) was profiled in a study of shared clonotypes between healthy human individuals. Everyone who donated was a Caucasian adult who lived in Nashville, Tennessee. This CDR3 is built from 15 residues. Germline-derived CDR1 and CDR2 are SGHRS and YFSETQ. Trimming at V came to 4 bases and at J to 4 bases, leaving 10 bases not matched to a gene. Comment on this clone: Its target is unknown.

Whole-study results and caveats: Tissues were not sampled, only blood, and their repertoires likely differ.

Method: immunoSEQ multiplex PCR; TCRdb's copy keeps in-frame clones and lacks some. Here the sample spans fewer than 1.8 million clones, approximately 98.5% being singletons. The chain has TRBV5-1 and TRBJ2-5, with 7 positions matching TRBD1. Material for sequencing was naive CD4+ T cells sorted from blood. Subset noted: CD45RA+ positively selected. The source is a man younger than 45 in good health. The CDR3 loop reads CASSPQGNRRETQYF. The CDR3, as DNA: TGCGCCAGCAGCCCACAGGGGAACAGGCGAGAGACCCAGTACTTC.